The next 5 T cell receptor beta chains were all read from a single sample in a study of post-analysis software for immune sequencing data. Study-level findings and limits: A few TRBV segments appeared more often in patients than in controls, and TRBV5-6, TRBV5-1 and TRBV20-1 were among these.

Unique molecular identifiers were carried by the TCR beta cDNA libraries. TCRdb reprocessed the PCR reads with MiXCR, giving one entry per CDR3 protein. The sample carries over 300,000 distinct CDR3 sequences, roughly 38% recorded once. Their specific antigens are unknown. The specimen was blood. These receptors were collected from a girl between 5 and 17 years old with multiple sclerosis.

The V call is TRBV20-1, the J call TRBJ2-2; D remains unclear. V dropped 0 bases and J dropped 8 bases, with 19 bases sitting between them. Germline CDR1 DFQATT, CDR2 SNEGSKA (reference sequence). CDR3 length: 16 amino acids. The CDR3 bases are TGCAGTGCTAGAGATTCCCTAGTCTCCGGGTGGGGGGAGCTGTTTTTT. Protein sequence: CSARDSLVSGWGELFF.

This chain uses TRBV12-3 or TRBV12-4 with TRBJ1-5; 10 positions match TRBD1. CDR3 length: 18 residues. The junction had 15 bases not matched to a gene; V was cut back by 3 bases and J by 7 bases. DNA of the CDR3: TGTGCCAGCAGTTTTGCATACATGGGGACAGGGGATCGGCAGCCCCAGCATTTT. It codes for CASSFAYMGTGDRQPQHF.

This chain joins TRBV7-9 and TRBJ1-4; D is unclear. There are 14 residues in the CDR3. V was clipped by 4 bases and J by 4 bases, with 10 bases between them. Per the germline V gene, CDR1 is SEHNR and CDR2 is FQNEAQ (reference sequence). The CDR3 coding sequence is TGTGCCAGCAGCTCGGCGGGAAATAATGAAAAACTGTTTTTT. This translates into CASSSAGNNEKLFF.

A remark on this clonotype: A read error may produce the germline difference seen at one junction end. The CDR3 loop reads CASSPQGENLPLHF. CDR3 DNA: TGTGCCAGCAGCCCACAGGGAGAGAATTTACCCCTCCACTTT. This sequence joins TRBV12-3 or TRBV12-4 and TRBJ1-6, with D possibly matching TRBD1 (6 bases). This CDR3 region has 14 residues.

This clonotype was detected only a few times. The chain uses TRBV11-2 and TRBJ2-7, with a tentative D call TRBD1 (5 bases). The CDR3 covers 12 residues. CDR1 is SGHAT and CDR2 is FQNNGV in the germline V gene. Trimming took off 3 bases at V and 11 bases at J, with 14 bases between the two ends. The CDR3 region has the DNA TGTGCCAGCAGCTTCCAGGGTGTAGTTGAGTACTTC. Residues: CASSFQGVVEYF.